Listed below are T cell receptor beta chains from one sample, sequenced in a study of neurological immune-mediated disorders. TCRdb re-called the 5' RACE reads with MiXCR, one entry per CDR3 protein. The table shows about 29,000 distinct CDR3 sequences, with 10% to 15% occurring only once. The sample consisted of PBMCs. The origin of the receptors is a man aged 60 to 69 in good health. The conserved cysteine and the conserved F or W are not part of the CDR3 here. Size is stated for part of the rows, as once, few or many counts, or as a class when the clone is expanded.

SASGGGADTQY | many | TRBV20-1
ASSLYGTGNTGELF | many | TRBV5-1
ASSKSRTEGYNSPLH | medium-sized | TRBV21-1
ATSDVVRDGLSGANVLT | many | TRBV24-1
SAREAAQQETQY | many | TRBV20-1
ASSPRVFSNQPQH | many | TRBV28
SARDRLAGSPYEQY | many | TRBV20-1
SADGGVNQPQH | medium-sized | TRBV20-1
ASSLGLAGETQY | many | TRBV18
ASSFTGPSGELF | many | TRBV7-9
ASSLTGSDTQY | many | TRBV7-2
ASSPRLAGVYNEQF | many | TRBV28
SVDLLGTENGYT | - | TRBV29-1
ASSRTGELF | many | TRBV11-2
ASSLEGSTDTQY | many | TRBV7-9
ASSEDRYGYT | - | TRBV5-1
SVDPGLLSYNEQF | many | TRBV29-1
ASSLVSGSNQPQH | many | TRBV7-2
ASSFTLFPLEVN | many | TRBV5-5
SATRQGVETQY | many | TRBV20-1
ASTSTARFFVTGELF | many | TRBV3-1
ATSRDHYGYT | many | TRBV15
ASSLVGGGGIDEQF | - | TRBV5-1
SARDGRTHNEQF | medium-sized | TRBV20-1
ASSQDVTGEGGQPQH | many | TRBV4-3
ASNRAGAAQPQH | many | TRBV6-6
ASQDENLKGRQF | - | TRBV4-1
ASSLGTSGGPGDEQF | - | TRBV5-1
ASSFLQTLSYEQY | many | TRBV5-6
AISDPNLTGYYSTEAF | many | TRBV10-3
ASSPYTVAGVFYEQY | once | TRBV5-5
ASSLAVAGGFETQY | many | TRBV5-6
TSSRGRGMNTEAL | few | TRBV5-1
ATSRVGEREQY | many | TRBV15
ASRSGQGLAEKLF | - | TRBV12-3/TRBV12-4
SVAPTSYEQY | medium-sized | TRBV29-1
ASSTQGPDQPQH | many | TRBV10-2
ASRRDRGETF | many | TRBV2
ASSLVPALGTGELF | many | TRBV7-6
ASSLGWEDYNEQF | many | TRBV12-3/TRBV12-4
ASSQEADYNSPLH | many | TRBV4-3
ASSPAGALRYEQY | many | TRBV14